This TCR beta chain was recovered during a study of graft-versus-host responses after intestinal transplantation. Whole-study context: Multivisceral, liver-intestinal, or isolated intestinal grafts went to recipients. Tacrolimus and steroids were given for 3 to 4 years to all recipients after anti-thymocyte globulin induction.

CDR1 is SGHRS, CDR2 YFSETQ, per germline. Between the trimmed V and J ends, which lost 3 bases and 3 bases, there was a span of 8 bases. This CDR3 is 13 amino acids long. Clones were read by immunoSEQ multiplex PCR, and TCRdb kept only the in-frame ones, dropping some. The table lists about 88,000 clones, 80% to 95% of them singletons, with approximately 0.35% in the top ten. Details on this clone: What it recognizes is unknown.

This TCR was recovered from a human donor who was the organ donor for an intestinal transplant. This sequence joins TRBV5-1 and TRBJ2-3; D is perhaps TRBD1 (5 bases). Source: unstimulated CD4+ T cells sorted from spleen or lymph node cells, taken before transplant. CDR3 DNA: TGCGCCAGCAGCTACCAGGGTACAGATACGCAGTATTTT. This codes for CASSYQGTDTQYF.